This T cell receptor (beta chain) stems from a study of shared clonotypes between healthy human individuals. CDR3 length equals 15 residues. Germline CDR1 reads MDHEN; CDR2 reads SYDVKM. J gave up 7 bases and V 2 bases, and 6 bases lay outside the gene matches. A word on this clone: The antigen is not known.

The repertoire was sequenced with immunoSEQ multiplex PCR; TCRdb's copy has only in-frame clones and lacks some. The data hold 450,000 to 500,000 clones, with approximately 84% observed a single time. The study's findings and limits: Represented genetic and exposure-history diversity was restricted by having few donors.

The receptor was isolated from a middle-aged woman in good health. Some clones in this sample may be carry-over from other donors' samples. The rearrangement links TRBV28 to TRBJ1-4, with 8 nucleotides matching TRBD1. The specimen was PBMCs. Here the CDR3 reads CASSLRGQGPEKLFF. DNA for the CDR3: TGTGCCAGCAGTTTAAGAGGACAGGGCCCTGAAAAACTGTTTTTT.